The 30 T cell receptor beta chains given below trace back to one sample, sequenced in a study of T cell responses to AZD1222 COVID-19 vaccine. Libraries were prepared by immunoSEQ multiplex PCR; TCRdb keeps only in-frame clonotypes and omits some of them. Here the sample spans more than 150,000 clones, around 92% being singletons. This specimen was peripheral blood, taken on day 0 of AZD1222 vaccination. These receptors came from an adult in good health.

The CDR3 protein is CASSYKRPFSYEQYF. CDR3 DNA: TGTGCCAGCAGTTACAAGCGTCCATTCTCCTACGAGCAGTACTTC. This chain connects TRBV6-5 to TRBJ2-7, with D uncertain. Germline-derived CDR1 and CDR2 are MNHEY and SVGAGI. V gave up 2 bases and J gave up 0 bases, with 11 bases separating them. This CDR3 comprises 15 residues.

CDR3: CASSVQGWTEAFF. DNA for the CDR3: TGTGCCAGCAGCGTGCAGGGTTGGACTGAAGCTTTCTTT. The chain couples TRBV9 to TRBJ1-1; a weak D match, TRBD1 (5 bases). The CDR3 contains 13 residues. In germline, CDR1 is SGDLS, CDR2 YYNGEE. V was pared by 2 bases and J by 5 bases, with 10 bases between.

This chain links TRBV5-1 with TRBJ1-6, with TRBD1 as a possible D gene (6 bases). The germline gives CDR1 SGHRS, CDR2 YFSETQ. The CDR3 has 16 residues. Trimming shortened V by 0 bases and J by 9 bases, and 16 bases separated the two germline ends. CDR3 bases: TGCGCCAGCAGCTTGGTACAGGGTGGTAGAGGTTCACCCCTCCACTTT. Residues: CASSLVQGGRGSPLHF.

The V and J genes are TRBV11-2 and TRBJ2-7; perhaps TRBD2 as D (5 bases). Looked up from germline, CDR1 is SGHAT and CDR2 is FQNNGV. The CDR3 is 13 amino acids. V was pared by 1 base and J by 4 bases, with 8 bases between. CDR3 sequence: CASSLVPGYEQYF. The CDR3 DNA follows: TGTGCCAGCAGCTTAGTTCCGGGGTACGAGCAGTACTTC.

This clone was picked up one time. The chain combines TRBV7-2 with TRBJ2-5, with D possibly being TRBD1 or TRBD2 (6 bases each). The CDR3 covers 17 residues. V shed 5 bases and J shed 4 bases, with 23 bases lying between them. Germline V gene data show CDR1 as SGHTA and CDR2 as FQGNSA. CDR3 amino acids: CASSPGRQEGIRETQYF. The CDR3 DNA sequence: TGTGCCAGCAGCCCTGGCCGACAGGAGGGGATCCGAGAGACCCAGTACTTC. The variable domain in full, with the rest retrieved from reference TRBV7-2 and TRBJ2-5, is GAGVSQSPSNKVTEKGKDVELRCDPISGHTALYWYRQSLGQGLEFLIYFQGNSAPDKSGLPSDRFSAERTGGSVSTLTIQRTQQEDSAVYLCASSPGRQEGIRETQYFGPGTRLLVL.

In regard to this clone: An end of the junction does not agree with germline; a read error may underlie this. The chain links TRBV28 to TRBJ1-1, with TRBD1 matching over 7 bases. In germline, CDR1 is MDHEN, CDR2 SYDVKM. This CDR3 comprises 12 residues. The CDR3: CACSPRDSEAFF. For the CDR3, the DNA is TGTGCCTGCAGTCCCCGGGACAGTGAAGCTTTCTTT.

This clone turned up a few times. This chain uses TRBV6-4 with TRBJ1-6; no definite D call. V was shortened by 2 bases and J by 5 bases, with 7 bases between the two germline ends. Germline V lookup: CDR1 MRHNA, CDR2 SNTAGT. CDR3 length: 14 residues. CDR3 coding DNA: TGTGCCAGCAGTGACCGCCCGAATAATTCACCCCTCCACTTT. It encodes CASSDRPNNSPLHF.

The chain couples TRBV4-1 to TRBJ2-7; TRBD2 matches 8 bases. V lost 0 bases and J lost 6; bases outside the gene matches: 10. Germline lookup yields CDR1 MGHRA and CDR2 YSYEKL. The CDR3 contains 16 residues. The CDR3 DNA sequence: TGCGCCAGCAGCCAAGATCCCGGGACTAGGGGGGGCGAGCAGTACTTC. Protein product: CASSQDPGTRGGEQYF.

This clone has a single count. The chain recombines TRBV5-5 with TRBJ2-5; no definite D call. Germline V gene data show CDR1 as SGHKS and CDR2 as YYEKEE (reference sequence). Trimming cost V 1 base and J 2 bases, with 9 bases left between them. The CDR3 totals 14 residues. DNA for the CDR3: TGTGCCAGCAGCTTGACGTGGGTTCAAGAGACCCAGTACTTC. Translating it yields CASSLTWVQETQYF.

The chain has TRBV11-2 and TRBJ1-4; 8 bases are shared with TRBD1. Germline V gives CDR1 SGHAT, CDR2 FQNNGV. Germline trimming cut 2 bases from V and 6 bases from J; bases unmatched to any gene: 5. The CDR3 totals 15 residues. CDR3 region: CASSLHTGGDEKLFF. The CDR3 nucleotides read TGTGCCAGCAGCTTACACACAGGGGGGGATGAAAAACTGTTTTTT.

The chain employs TRBV20-1 and TRBJ2-1; 8 bases match TRBD1. The CDR3 is made up of 15 amino acids. Trimming at V came to 3 bases and at J to 0 bases, leaving 4 bases not matched to a gene. Germline V CDR1 and CDR2: DFQATT, SNEGSKA (reference sequence). The CDR3 reads CSASETGVSYNEQFF. CDR3 nucleotides: TGCAGTGCTAGTGAGACAGGGGTCTCCTACAATGAGCAGTTCTTC.

This rearrangement joins TRBV21-1 to TRBJ1-4. TRBV21-1 is recorded as a pseudogene. This CDR3 comprises 14 residues. The CDR3 sequence is CASSKEGRNEKLFF. CDR3 DNA: TGTGCCAGCAGCAAAGAGGGCAGAAATGAAAAACTGTTTTTT.

The chain combines TRBV5-1 with TRBJ2-2, with 15 nucleotides matching TRBD2. CDR3 length: 17 residues. V lost 4 bases to trimming and J lost 4 bases; unmatched junction nucleotides: 5. Germline V gene sequence: CDR1 SGHRS, CDR2 YFSETQ. CDR3 DNA sequence: TGCGCCAGCAGCGCCGGGACTAGCGGGAGGTTCACCGGGGAGCTGTTTTTT. Translation: CASSAGTSGRFTGELFF.

V gene TRBV7-9 combines with J gene TRBJ1-1, with D perhaps matching TRBD1 (5 bases). This CDR3 is 15 amino acids long. Between the trimmed V and J ends, which lost 5 bases and 6 bases, there was a span of 19 bases. Germline V CDR1 and CDR2: SEHNR, FQNEAQ (reference sequence). The DNA of the CDR3 is TGTGCCAGCAGCAACGACCCTTGGGGCAGCGCTGAAGCTTTCTTT. It yields the protein CASSNDPWGSAEAFF. Full variable domain (missing parts from reference TRBV7-9 and TRBJ1-1): DTGVSQNPRHKITKRGQNVTFRCDPISEHNRLYWYRQTLGQGPEFLTYFQNEAQLEKSRLLSDRFSAERPKGSFSTLEIQRTEQGDSAMYLCASSNDPWGSAEAFFGQGTRLTVV.

The genes are TRBV5-1 and TRBJ1-1; no clear D gene. CDR3 size: 13 residues. V was clipped by 4 bases and J by 1 base, with 8 bases between them. Germline-derived CDR1 and CDR2 are SGHRS and YFSETQ. This chain's CDR3 is CASSLHWNTEAFF. The CDR3 DNA sequence: TGCGCCAGCAGCCTGCATTGGAACACTGAAGCTTTCTTT. Full variable domain (missing parts from reference TRBV5-1 and TRBJ1-1): KAGVTQTPRYLIKTRGQQVTLSCSPISGHRSVSWYQQTPGQGLQFLFEYFSETQRNKGNFPGRFSGRQFSNSRSEMNVSTLELGDSALYLCASSLHWNTEAFFGQGTRLTVV.

CDR3 sequence reads: CAWSVRGPSTDTQYF. The CDR3 nucleotides are TGTGCCTGGAGTGTGAGAGGGCCTAGCACAGATACGCAGTATTTT. This chain links TRBV30 with TRBJ2-3; weak D call: TRBD2 (5 bases). This CDR3 comprises 15 residues. CDR1 and CDR2 (germline): GTSNPN, SVGIG (reference sequence). V dropped 0 bases and J dropped 0 bases, with 10 bases sitting between them.

This clone came up once. The chain joins TRBV5-5 to TRBJ2-1, with D uncertain. Germline-derived CDR1 and CDR2 are SGHKS and YYEKEE (reference sequence). V was trimmed by 4 bases and J by 4 bases, leaving 15 bases between them. The CDR3 runs 15 residues. The CDR3 DNA is TGTGCCAGCAGCCTACAACGATCAACATACAATGAGCAGTTCTTC. Its translation: CASSLQRSTYNEQFF.

This sequence joins TRBV5-4 and TRBJ2-7; the D gene is possibly TRBD2 (6 bases). This CDR3 contains 13 residues. Germline-derived CDR1 and CDR2 are SGHNT and YYREEE (reference sequence). V shed 4 bases and J shed 6 bases, with 14 bases lying between them. As DNA, the CDR3 is TGTGCCAGCAGCGGAAGCCTGGGGGGCGAGCAGTACTTC. The encoded protein is CASSGSLGGEQYF.

This chain connects TRBV7-9 to TRBJ1-1, with a possible D match to TRBD1 (6 bases). With 4 bases removed from V and 11 bases from J, the gap between germline ends came to 14 bases. CDR3 length equals 12 residues. Per the germline V gene, CDR1 is SEHNR and CDR2 is FQNEAQ (reference sequence). The CDR3 sequence: CASSSPGGAAFF. CDR3 coding DNA: TGTGCCAGCAGCTCCCCGGGGGGGGCGGCTTTCTTT.

J is TRBJ1-3 and V is TRBV30; 8 bases are shared with TRBD1. Unmatched junction bases numbered 16, after V lost 1 base and J lost 8 bases. This CDR3 has 17 amino acids. CDR1 GTSNPN and CDR2 SVGIG come from the germline V gene (reference sequence). CDR3 loop: CAWSGRTGRMNVDTIYF. CDR3 bases: TGTGCCTGGAGTGGCCGGACAGGGAGAATGAATGTGGACACCATATATTTT.

The chain links TRBV15 to TRBJ1-5; D uncertain. The length of the CDR3 is 16 residues. V lost 0 bases and J lost 12, with 21 bases in between. The V gene's germline CDR1 is LNHNV and CDR2 YYDKDF (reference sequence). CDR3 protein: CATSRDSAGLPTGQHF. CDR3 in DNA: TGTGCCACCAGCAGAGATAGCGCAGGACTACCCACGGGCCAGCATTTT.

The chain employs TRBV6-6 and TRBJ1-4; D possibly corresponds to TRBD1 (5 bases). Trimming stripped 5 bases from V and 7 bases from J, with 14 bases between. The CDR3 sequence is 14 residues long. In germline, CDR1 is MNHNY, CDR2 SVGAGI (reference sequence). Written as DNA, the CDR3 is TGTGCCAGCAGTCCAGACAGCCTTGGTGAAAAACTGTTTTTT. This encodes CASSPDSLGEKLFF.

The chain combines TRBV4-3 with TRBJ2-1, with 10 nucleotides matching TRBD2. CDR1 and CDR2 from the germline V gene are LGHNA and YSLEER. The CDR3 runs 14 residues. V trimming: 10 bases; J trimming: 8 bases; junction bases outside the gene matches: 11. The CDR3 protein is CAIPAGGTGDEQFF. CDR3 DNA sequence: TGCGCCATCCCAGCGGGAGGGACCGGCGATGAGCAGTTCTTC.

The gene calls are TRBV28 and TRBJ1-2, with 10 bases that match TRBD1. Germline V gene data show CDR1 as MDHEN and CDR2 as SYDVKM. V dropped 10 bases and J dropped 7; count of bases not matched to a gene: 6. The length of the CDR3 is 12 residues. CDR3 nucleotide sequence: TGTGCCATCGACAGGGGGCACTCTGGCTACACCTTC. This sequence encodes CAIDRGHSGYTF.

This chain joins TRBV10-3 and TRBJ1-5; a possible D gene is TRBD1 (6 bases). Looked up from germline, CDR1 is ENHRY and CDR2 is SYGVKD. V gave up 2 bases and J gave up 5 bases, with 25 bases separating them. This CDR3 has 19 amino acids. The CDR3 reads CAISEDSGGRGRPYQPQHF. CDR3 DNA sequence: TGTGCCATCAGTGAGGACTCCGGGGGCAGGGGACGCCCCTATCAGCCCCAGCATTTT.

The gene calls are TRBV7-9 and TRBJ1-3, with D possibly TRBD1 on 5 matching bases. Germline V gene lookup returns CDR1 SEHNR and CDR2 FQNEAQ (reference sequence). The CDR3 covers 15 residues. V lost 2 bases, J lost 0 bases, and 8 bases lay in between. The CDR3 nucleotides read TGTGCCAGCAGCTTACCAGGGAGCTCTGGAAACACCATATATTTT. It translates to CASSLPGSSGNTIYF. The variable domain in full, completed from reference TRBV7-9 and TRBJ1-3, reads DTGVSQNPRHKITKRGQNVTFRCDPISEHNRLYWYRQTLGQGPEFLTYFQNEAQLEKSRLLSDRFSAERPKGSFSTLEIQRTEQGDSAMYLCASSLPGSSGNTIYFGEGSWLTVV.

This sequence joins TRBV3-1 (or the pseudogene TRBV3-2) and TRBJ2-7; TRBD1 agrees at 8 bases. Per germline, CDR1 LGHDT and CDR2 YNNKEL (reference sequence). The CDR3 spans 15 residues. V was clipped by 1 base and J by 2 bases; unmatched bases: 4. Here the CDR3 reads CASSQGTGRTYEQYF. CDR3 nucleotide sequence: TGTGCCAGCAGCCAAGGGACAGGGAGGACCTACGAGCAGTACTTC.

V is TRBV5-1 and J is TRBJ1-6; 9 bases map to TRBD1. Germline CDR1 reads SGHRS; CDR2 reads YFSETQ. The CDR3 runs 15 residues. With V trimmed by 6 bases and J by 8 bases, 9 bases remained unmatched. In nucleotides, the CDR3 is TGCGCCAGCACCCCCCGGGACAGGGATTATTCACCCCTCCACTTT. It specifies CASTPRDRDYSPLHF.

V is TRBV6-4 and J is TRBJ1-2; tentatively, D is TRBD1 (5 bases). Germline CDR1 reads MRHNA; CDR2 reads SNTAGT. The length of the CDR3 is 14 residues. The V and J ends lost 5 bases and 4 bases respectively, with 14 bases between them. The CDR3 reads CASSPQPGGYGYTF. CDR3 nucleotide sequence: TGTGCCAGCAGTCCCCAACCCGGGGGCTATGGCTACACCTTC.

This chain uses TRBV5-8 with TRBJ2-7, with TRBD2 matching 11 bases. J gave up 6 bases and V 5 bases, and 4 bases lay outside the gene matches. CDR1 and CDR2 from the germline V gene are SGHTS and YDEGEE. This CDR3 comprises 13 residues. CDR3 sequence (DNA): TGTGCCAGCAGGCTAGCGGGAGGAACCGAGCAGTACTTC. This sequence encodes CASRLAGGTEQYF.